Here is one T cell receptor beta chain with its context. Its target is unknown. The sample is drawn from a study of cytomegalovirus exposure and HLA in healthy donors. Study outcomes and limitations: A link between a missense DCLRE1C variant and TCR beta V- and J-gene trimming emerged from a later analysis.

With 60 Vbeta and 13 Jbeta primers, the PCR was carried out. Assay used: immunoSEQ multiplex PCR; TCRdb lists only in-frame clones, some missing. This table holds 90,000 to 120,000 clones, around 77% found once. CDR3 size: 16 residues. After removal of 4 bases from V and 0 bases from J, the junction contained 7 bases not matched to a gene. Per germline, CDR1 LGHNA and CDR2 YNFKEQ. The chain is built from TRBV4-2 and TRBJ2-7; TRBD2 matches at 9 bases. Sequences were obtained from PBMCs. This clonotype was sampled from a male donor in good health and CMV-seronegative. The CDR3 region has the DNA TGTGCCAGCAGCCTTTCTAGCGGGATCCGCTCCTACGAGCAGTACTTC. It specifies CASSLSSGIRSYEQYF.